This T cell receptor (beta chain) is from a study of blood T cell repertoires in COVID-19. About the research overall: Samples of COVID-19 (acute and convalescent) were obtained from the United States, Italy and Spain. T cells, B-cell-depleted T cells, or PBMCs provided the cDNA or gDNA that served as material.

Per the study methods: Reference gene primer amplification gave estimated nucleated cell counts. Measured with immunoSEQ multiplex PCR; TCRdb has only the in-frame clones, and not every one. V, J and clone size are taken as reported in that table, and D and trimming were inferred from the DNA itself. The table has around 80,000 clones, around three quarters seen once; the top ten hold approximately 5.4%. The CDR3 is 12 amino acids. V was pared by 6 bases and J by 5 bases, with 10 bases between. Germline V gene sequence: CDR1 MNHEY, CDR2 SMNVEV (reference sequence). The J gene is TRBJ2-5, the V gene TRBV27; tentatively, D is TRBD1 (6 bases). The sample consisted of peripheral blood. The origin of this receptor is a man over 45 with active or convalescent COVID-19. CDR3 nucleotides: TGTGCCAGCAGCCAGGGGTCGGAGACCCAGTACTTC. Its protein is CASSQGSETQYF.